Listed below are T cell receptor beta chains from one sample, sequenced in a study of blood T cell repertoires in COVID-19. Clones were sequenced by immunoSEQ multiplex PCR, and TCRdb holds only the in-frame ones, with some missing. Among about 260,000 clones listed, around four fifths were seen once. The sample comprised peripheral blood. These receptors were obtained from a man aged 60 to 75 with acute or convalescent COVID-19. The CDR3 runs from the conserved cysteine through the conserved F or W. Size tells how often a clone was seen (once, few, many) or the class of an expanded clone, and some rows leave it out.

cdr3_length	clone_size	v_call	j_call	cdr3_aa
15	-	TRBV19	TRBJ2-6	CASSTAGTSGSVLTF
14	few	TRBV9	TRBJ2-2	CASSPGTFTGELFF
15	once	TRBV10-3	TRBJ2-1	CAISEPGFQTDEQFF
15	-	TRBV14	TRBJ2-3	CASSRGGLRTDTQYF
17	-	TRBV10-3	TRBJ2-7	CAISPTSGGVVRYEQYF
17	-	TRBV6-2/TRBV6-3	TRBJ2-3	CASSGEGLAGVPDTQYF
14	-	TRBV28	TRBJ1-2	CASSLQGASYGYTF
17	few	TRBV19	TRBJ2-5	CASSNPGTGGGLETQYF
12	-	TRBV10-3	TRBJ2-7	CAISTDRYEQYF
16	-	TRBV27	TRBJ1-4	CASSLLGAGTNEKLFF
13	-	TRBV27	TRBJ2-5	CASSLRLWDFPNF
15	-	TRBV13	TRBJ2-3	CASSLGAGGPDTQYF
17	-	TRBV11-2	TRBJ1-1	CASSLRTGVYGGTEAFF
14	-	TRBV7-9	TRBJ2-4	CASSPAAINGIQYF
15	-	TRBV7-8	TRBJ1-5	CASSELRQGNQPQHF
13	-	TRBV5-1	TRBJ2-7	CASSLVAAYEQYF
15	-	TRBV18	TRBJ2-3	CASSPGQGNGDTQYF
16	-	TRBV4-3	TRBJ2-1	CASSQDVTGGYNEQFF
16	few	TRBV3-1/TRBV3-2	TRBJ1-3	CASSPRTELSGNTIYF
13	few	TRBV20-1	TRBJ1-3	CSASVGLGNTIYF
17	once	TRBV7-3	TRBJ2-3	CASSLSLPGGISDTQYF
13	few	TRBV30	TRBJ2-3	CARQGSSTDTQYF
15	-	TRBV18	TRBJ2-3	CASSAPGAGTDTQYF
15	-	TRBV5-1	TRBJ2-7	CASSLVLAGSYEQYF
17	-	TRBV7-8	TRBJ1-1	CASSLAIGTGRGTEAFF
16	-	TRBV5-8	TRBJ2-2	CASSGGLAPYTGELFF
15	few	TRBV5-1	TRBJ2-1	CASSGEGVAGAEQFF
16	-	TRBV19	TRBJ2-2	CASSTSRTGNTGELFF
18	-	TRBV18	TRBJ1-5	CASSPPSVGGYSNQPQHF
14	-	TRBV11-2	TRBJ2-7	CASSLDRGSYEQYF
16	-	TRBV9	TRBJ1-3	CASSFQLGQGKDTIYF
12	-	TRBV18	TRBJ2-7	CASSRQAYEQYF
14	few	TRBV4-3	TRBJ1-2	CASSQEATNYGYTF
13	-	TRBV27	TRBJ1-2	CASSFQGNYGYTF
21	-	TRBV21-1	TRBJ1-5	CASRSPDVYRDRVLGNQPQHF
14	-	TRBV1	TRBJ1-5	CTSSLRGGDQPQHF
15	-	TRBV6-5	TRBJ1-3	CASTSQAFSGNTIYF
17	-	TRBV4-2	TRBJ2-3	CASSQEEAGSGSDTQYF
14	-	TRBV6-4	TRBJ2-3	CASSPEGATDTQYF